This TCR beta chain was identified during a study of metastatic and nonmetastatic thyroid tumors. Background on the study: Repertoires from blood and tumor or nodule tissue of malignant and benign thyroid patients were compared. Whole-study results and caveats: A significant increase in TCR beta diversity was reportedly seen in malignant thyroid tumors relative to benign nodules, in blood and tumor.

Thyroid surgery had not been preceded by any treatment in any patient. In the source study's methods: It was from CDR3 differences across clinicopathological groups that a distant-metastasis classifier for papillary thyroid cancer was built. TCRdb re-called the PCR reads through MiXCR. These V and J calls derive from TCRdb rather than the authors' analysis. The sample shows about 7,000 clones, 15% to 20% of them seen only once. This clone was counted at least ten times. Its cognate antigen is unknown. A much bigger clone sits one base away, suggesting this may be a read error. Germline CDR1 DFQATT, CDR2 SNEGSKA (reference sequence). V lost 1 base and J 5 bases, leaving 18 bases between the germline ends. This CDR3 is 16 amino acids long.

The chain recombines TRBV20-1 with TRBJ2-1; possible D gene TRBD2, 7 bases. The material sequenced was adjacent normal tissue. The TCR comes from a male donor with papillary thyroid cancer or a benign thyroid nodule (not recorded which). Some clones in this sample may be carry-over from other donors' samples. The DNA of the CDR3 is TGCAGTGCTAGAGCCGGAGCGGGACACGGACACAATGAGCAGTTCTTC. This translates into CSARAGAGHGHNEQFF.